The TCR beta chain under discussion was sequenced for a study of beta chain features in type 1 diabetes. General study points: Across all four CD4+ subsets, people with type 1 diabetes showed modestly shorter TCRB CDR3s. The naive, central memory and Treg TCRB repertoires showed an apparent similarity that was greater among patients than among healthy donors.

The isolated RNA, all of it, was reverse transcribed, so expressed TCRB transcripts were what got sequenced. Assay: immunoSEQ multiplex PCR; the TCRdb copy retains only in-frame clones and omits some. Of 160,000 or so clones in the sample, around 63% are singletons; the top ten hold about 0.091%. Note on this clone: The antigen remains undetermined.

From germline, CDR1 is SGHAT and CDR2 FQNNGV. CDR3 length equals 17 residues. V shed 5 bases and J 0 bases; nucleotides not matched to a gene: 6. The specimen was naive CD4+ T cells from blood. This receptor was taken from a man aged 25 to 40 with type 1 diabetes. The chain carries TRBV11-2 and TRBJ2-5, with 13 bases lining up with TRBD2. CDR3: CASSRGLAGENQETQYF. The CDR3 nucleotides are TGTGCCAGCAGCCGAGGACTAGCGGGGGAGAACCAAGAGACCCAGTACTTC. Variable domain in full (rest from reference TRBV11-2 and TRBJ2-5): EAGVAQSPRYKIIEKRQSVAFWCNPISGHATLYWYQQILGQGPKLLIQFQNNGVVDDSQLPKDRFSAERLKGVDSTLKIQPAKLEDSAVYLCASSRGLAGENQETQYFGPGTRLLVL.